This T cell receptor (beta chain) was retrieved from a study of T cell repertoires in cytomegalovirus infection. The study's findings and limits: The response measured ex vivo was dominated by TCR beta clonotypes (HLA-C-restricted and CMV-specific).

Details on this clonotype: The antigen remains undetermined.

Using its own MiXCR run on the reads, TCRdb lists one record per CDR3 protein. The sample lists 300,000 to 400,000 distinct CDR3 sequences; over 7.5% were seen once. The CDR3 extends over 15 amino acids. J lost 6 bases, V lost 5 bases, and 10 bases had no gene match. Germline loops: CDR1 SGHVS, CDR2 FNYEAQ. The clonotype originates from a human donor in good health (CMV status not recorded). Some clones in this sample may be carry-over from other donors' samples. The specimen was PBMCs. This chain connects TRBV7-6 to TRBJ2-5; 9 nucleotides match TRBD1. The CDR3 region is CASSADRGGKKTQYF. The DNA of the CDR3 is TGTGCCAGCAGCGCGGACAGGGGAGGGAAAAAGACCCAGTACTTC.